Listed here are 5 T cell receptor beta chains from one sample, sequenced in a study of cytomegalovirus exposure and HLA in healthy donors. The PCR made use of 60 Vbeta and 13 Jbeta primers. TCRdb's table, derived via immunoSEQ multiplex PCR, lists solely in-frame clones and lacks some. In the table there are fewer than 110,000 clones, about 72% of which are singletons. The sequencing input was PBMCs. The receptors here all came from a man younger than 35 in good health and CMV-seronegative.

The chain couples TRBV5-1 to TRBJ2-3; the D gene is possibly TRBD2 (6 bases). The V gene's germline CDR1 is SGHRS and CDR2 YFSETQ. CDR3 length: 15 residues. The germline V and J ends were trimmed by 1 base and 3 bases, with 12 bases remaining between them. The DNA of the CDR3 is TGCGCCAGCAGCTTGTCGGGGGTTGGGACAGATACGCAGTATTTT. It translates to CASSLSGVGTDTQYF.

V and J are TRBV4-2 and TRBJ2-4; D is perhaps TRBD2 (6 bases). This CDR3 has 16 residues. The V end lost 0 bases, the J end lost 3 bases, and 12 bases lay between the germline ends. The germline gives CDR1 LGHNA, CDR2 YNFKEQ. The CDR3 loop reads CASSQETGAGKNIQYF. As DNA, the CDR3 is TGTGCCAGCAGCCAAGAAACAGGAGCGGGCAAAAACATTCAGTACTTC.

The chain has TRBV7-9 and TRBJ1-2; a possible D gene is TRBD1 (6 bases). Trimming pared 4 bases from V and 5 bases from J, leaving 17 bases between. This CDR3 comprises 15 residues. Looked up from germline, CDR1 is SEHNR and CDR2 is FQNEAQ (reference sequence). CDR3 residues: CASSSDRTRSYGYTF. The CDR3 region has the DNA TGTGCCAGCAGCTCCGACAGGACGAGGAGTTATGGCTACACCTTC.

CDR3 coding DNA: TGTGCCAGCAGCCCCCAGGGACAGACTTATTCACCCCTCCACTTT. It specifies CASSPQGQTYSPLHF. This chain joins TRBV7-2 and TRBJ1-6; 7 bases map to TRBD1. The germline gives CDR1 SGHTA, CDR2 FQGNSA. Trimming at V came to 5 bases and at J to 8 bases, leaving 9 bases not matched to a gene. This CDR3 comprises 15 residues.

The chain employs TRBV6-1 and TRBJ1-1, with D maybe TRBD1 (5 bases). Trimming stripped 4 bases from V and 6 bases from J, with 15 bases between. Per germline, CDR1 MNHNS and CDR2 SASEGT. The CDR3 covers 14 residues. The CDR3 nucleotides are TGTGCCAGCAGTGCGACGGACACGAGAGCTGAAGCTTTCTTT. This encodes CASSATDTRAEAFF.